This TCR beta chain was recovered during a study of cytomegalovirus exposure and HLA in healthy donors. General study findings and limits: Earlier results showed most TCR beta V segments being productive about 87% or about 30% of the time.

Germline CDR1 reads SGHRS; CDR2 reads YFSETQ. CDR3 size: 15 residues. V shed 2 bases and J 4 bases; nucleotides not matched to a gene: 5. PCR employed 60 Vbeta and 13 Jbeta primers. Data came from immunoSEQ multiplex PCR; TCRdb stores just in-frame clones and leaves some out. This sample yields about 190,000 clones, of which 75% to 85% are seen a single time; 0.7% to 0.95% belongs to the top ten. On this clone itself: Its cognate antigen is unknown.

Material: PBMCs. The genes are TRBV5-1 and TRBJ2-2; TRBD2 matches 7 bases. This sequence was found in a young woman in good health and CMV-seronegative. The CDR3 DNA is TGCGCCAGCAGCTTCCGGGACTACCCCACCGGGGAGCTGTTTTTT. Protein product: CASSFRDYPTGELFF.